Listed below are T cell receptor beta chains from one sample, sequenced in a study of shared clonotypes between healthy human individuals. The assay was immunoSEQ multiplex PCR, and TCRdb's table has in-frame clones only and misses some. The repertoire holds 740,000 or so clones, with around 73% as singletons. Specimen: memory CD4+ T cells sorted from blood. These receptors were collected from a woman in her 30s in good health. The CDR3 runs from the conserved cysteine through the conserved F or W. The order of the fields is V gene, CDR3 protein.

TRBV7-6	CASSRTGLDTGELFF
TRBV25-1	CASSTGGAPDEQFF
TRBV6-5	CASSGLGSGEQYF
TRBV27	CASSSKSHHPSYEQYF
TRBV4-2	CASSQATTAGVGGSYEQYF
TRBV28	CASSLPRGAGEQFF
TRBV2	CASSGRETQPQHF
TRBV27	CASSSIDRGRYEAFF
TRBV29-1	CSVDQGSYEQYF
TRBV4-1	CASSQPGFSYNEQFF
TRBV27	CASSLGGAQTGELFF
TRBV9	CASSVVQGAKDTQYF
TRBV28	CASRDSTNEKLFF
TRBV29-1	CSVAGTSGHYNEQFF
TRBV28	CASYSTGAFYEQYF
TRBV18	CASSPGQSYEQYF
TRBV30	CAWRSLAGGTYEQYF
TRBV19	CASSAGQGARNTEAFF